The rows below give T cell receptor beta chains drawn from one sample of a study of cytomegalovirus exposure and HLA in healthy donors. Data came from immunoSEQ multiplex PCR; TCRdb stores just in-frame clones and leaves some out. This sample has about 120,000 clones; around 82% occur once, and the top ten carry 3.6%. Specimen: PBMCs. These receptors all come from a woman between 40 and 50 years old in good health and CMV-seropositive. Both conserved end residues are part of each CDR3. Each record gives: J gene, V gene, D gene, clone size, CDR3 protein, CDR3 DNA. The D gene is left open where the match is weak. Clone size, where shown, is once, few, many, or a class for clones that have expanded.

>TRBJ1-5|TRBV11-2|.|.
CASSLDLPGQPQHF
TGTGCCAGCAGCTTAGATCTCCCGGGACAGCCCCAGCATTTT
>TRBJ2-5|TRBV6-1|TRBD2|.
CASLNSGSWETQYF
TGTGCCAGCCTGAACAGCGGGAGTTGGGAGACCCAGTACTTC
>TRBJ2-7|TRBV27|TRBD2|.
CASSYAGTSGTDEQYF
TGTGCCAGCAGCTACGCAGGGACTAGCGGGACCGACGAGCAGTACTTC
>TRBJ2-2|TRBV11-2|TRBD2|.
CASSLRTSGSGSGELFF
TGTGCCAGCAGCCTCCGGACTAGCGGGAGTGGGTCCGGGGAGCTGTTTTTT
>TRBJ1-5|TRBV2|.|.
CASMGGQSSNQPQHF
TGTGCCAGCATGGGTGGACAGAGTAGCAATCAGCCCCAGCATTTT
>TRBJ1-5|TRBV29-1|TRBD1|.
CSVGTGRVYSNQPQHF
TGCAGCGTGGGGACAGGTAGAGTATATAGCAATCAGCCCCAGCATTTT
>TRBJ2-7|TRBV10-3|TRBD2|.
CAVTAGAGSVSEQYF
TGTGCCGTTACTGCGGGAGCGGGGTCAGTCTCCGAGCAGTACTTC
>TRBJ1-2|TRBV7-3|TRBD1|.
CASSGGQQGRGGYTF
TGTGCCAGCAGCGGGGGACAGCAAGGGCGGGGTGGCTACACCTTC
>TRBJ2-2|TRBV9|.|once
CASSVGGRLMNTGELFF
TGTGCCAGCAGCGTAGGGGGGAGGCTTATGAACACCGGGGAGCTGTTTTTT
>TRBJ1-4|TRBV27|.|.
CASSRTSENEKLFF
TGTGCCAGCAGTAGAACCAGCGAGAATGAAAAACTGTTTTTT
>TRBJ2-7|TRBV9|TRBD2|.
CASSVAFAGGPGEQYF
TGTGCCAGCAGCGTAGCTTTCGCGGGAGGGCCGGGCGAGCAGTACTTC
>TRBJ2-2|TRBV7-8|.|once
CASSFRTRAGELFF
TGTGCCAGCAGCTTCCGAACTAGGGCCGGGGAGCTGTTTTTT
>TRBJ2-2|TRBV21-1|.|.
CASSKEGTSGLNTGELFF
TGTGCCAGCAGCAAAGAGGGGACTAGCGGCCTAAACACCGGGGAGCTGTTTTTT
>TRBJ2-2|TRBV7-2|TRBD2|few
CASSLSWGGAQATGELFF
TGTGCCAGCAGCCTCTCTTGGGGGGGAGCACAGGCCACCGGGGAGCTGTTTTTT
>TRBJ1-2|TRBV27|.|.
CASSFGARYGYTF
TGTGCCAGCAGTTTTGGGGCGCGGTATGGCTACACCTTC
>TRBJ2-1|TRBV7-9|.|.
CASSSPRARNEQFF
TGTGCCAGCAGCTCACCGAGGGCTCGGAATGAGCAGTTCTTC
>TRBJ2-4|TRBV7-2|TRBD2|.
CASSILSGGGSIQYF
TGTGCCAGCAGCATCCTCTCTGGGGGGGGGAGCATTCAGTACTTC
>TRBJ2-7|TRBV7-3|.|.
CASSSTGGQEDYEQYF
TGTGCCAGCAGCTCAACGGGGGGACAGGAAGACTACGAGCAGTACTTC
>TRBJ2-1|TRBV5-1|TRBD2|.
CASRTSGGLQDEQFF
TGCGCCAGCAGAACTAGCGGGGGACTCCAAGACGAGCAGTTCTTC
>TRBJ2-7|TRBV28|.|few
CASNPMGGGFYEQYF
TGTGCCAGCAATCCGATGGGGGGAGGATTCTACGAGCAGTACTTC
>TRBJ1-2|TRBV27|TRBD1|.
CASSEQTGTVYGYTF
TGTGCCAGCAGCGAACAAACCGGGACAGTGTATGGCTACACCTTC
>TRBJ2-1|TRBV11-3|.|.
CASSGLAPYNEQFF
TGTGCCAGCAGCGGGCTCGCGCCTTACAATGAGCAGTTCTTC
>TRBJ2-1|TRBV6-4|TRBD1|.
CASSQRTGPNEQFF
TGTGCCAGCAGTCAAAGGACAGGGCCCAATGAGCAGTTCTTC
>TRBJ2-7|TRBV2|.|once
CASSPLPSGSYEQYF
TGTGCCAGCAGCCCCCTCCCGTCGGGTTCCTACGAGCAGTACTTC
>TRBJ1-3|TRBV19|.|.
CASTSTGTIYF
TGTGCCAGTACCTCCACGGGAACCATATATTTT
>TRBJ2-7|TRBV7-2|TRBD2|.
CASSFLAGEYEQYF
TGTGCCAGCAGCTTCCTAGCGGGAGAATATGAGCAGTACTTC
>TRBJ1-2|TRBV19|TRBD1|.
CASSIRQGANPNYGYTF
TGTGCCAGTAGTATAAGACAGGGGGCGAACCCTAACTATGGCTACACCTTC
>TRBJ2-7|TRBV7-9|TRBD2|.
CASSLAGTSDEQYF
TGTGCCAGCAGCCTGGCCGGGACTAGCGACGAGCAGTACTTC
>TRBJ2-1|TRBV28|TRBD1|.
CASSPDRVQDNEQFF
TGTGCCAGCAGTCCGGACAGGGTACAGGACAATGAGCAGTTCTTC
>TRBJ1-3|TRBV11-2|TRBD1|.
CASRKVTGGTGNTIYF
TGTGCCAGCAGGAAAGTTACAGGGGGCACTGGAAACACCATATATTTT
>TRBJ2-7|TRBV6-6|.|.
CASSYSLAGYYEQYF
TGTGCCAGCAGTTACTCGCTAGCAGGCTACTACGAGCAGTACTTC
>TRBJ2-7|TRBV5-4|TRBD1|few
CASSPRTGSSYEQYF
TGTGCCAGCAGCCCTCGGACAGGGAGCTCCTACGAGCAGTACTTC
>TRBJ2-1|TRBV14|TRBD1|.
CASMGPTGLDYNEQFF
TGTGCCAGCATGGGTCCGACAGGGCTGGATTACAATGAGCAGTTCTTC
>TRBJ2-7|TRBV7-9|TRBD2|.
CASSEKFGTSGDEQYF
TGTGCCAGCAGCGAAAAATTCGGGACTAGCGGAGACGAGCAGTACTTC
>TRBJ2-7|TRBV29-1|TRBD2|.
CSVGLAAAEQYF
TGCAGCGTCGGACTAGCGGCGGCCGAGCAGTACTTC
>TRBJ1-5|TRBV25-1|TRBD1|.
CASSPGTGGSQPQHF
TGTGCCAGCAGTCCCGGGACAGGGGGAAGTCAGCCCCAGCATTTT
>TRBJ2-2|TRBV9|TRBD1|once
CASRGGTGAGELFF
TGTGCCAGCAGGGGGGGGACAGGGGCCGGGGAGCTGTTTTTT
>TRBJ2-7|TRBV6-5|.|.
CASSLGQGRSEQYF
TGTGCCAGCAGTTTAGGGCAGGGTAGGAGCGAGCAGTACTTC
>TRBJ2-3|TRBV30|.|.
CAWSYTLTDTQYF
TGTGCCTGGAGCTATACCCTCACAGATACGCAGTATTTT
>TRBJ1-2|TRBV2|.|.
CASSEEGDRYGYTF
TGTGCCAGCAGTGAAGAGGGGGACCGTTATGGCTACACCTTC
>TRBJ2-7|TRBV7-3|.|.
CASSLGLSSSYEQYF
TGTGCCAGCAGCCTGGGACTTTCGAGCTCCTACGAGCAGTACTTC
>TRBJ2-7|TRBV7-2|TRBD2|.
CASRSSGRDSYEQYF
TGTGCCAGCAGAAGTAGCGGGAGGGACTCCTACGAGCAGTACTTC
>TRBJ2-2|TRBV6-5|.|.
CASSYQNTGELFF
TGTGCCAGCAGTTACCAGAACACCGGGGAGCTGTTTTTT
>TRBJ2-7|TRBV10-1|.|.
CASSEWATETREQYF
TGCGCCAGCAGTGAGTGGGCGACCGAAACGAGAGAGCAGTACTTC
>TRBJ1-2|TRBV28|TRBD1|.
CASRRQGWEGYTF
TGTGCCAGCAGAAGACAGGGGTGGGAAGGCTACACCTTC
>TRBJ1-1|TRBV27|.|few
CASSPTQSQAYTEAFF
TGTGCCAGCAGCCCGACACAGAGTCAGGCGTACACTGAAGCTTTCTTT
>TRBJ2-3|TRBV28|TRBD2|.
CASSLFQAGEADTQYF
TGTGCCAGCAGTTTATTTCAAGCGGGGGAGGCAGATACGCAGTATTTT
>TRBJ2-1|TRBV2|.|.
CASLISSVNEQFF
TGTGCCAGCCTTATCTCGTCGGTTAATGAGCAGTTCTTC
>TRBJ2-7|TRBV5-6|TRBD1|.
CASSYGTGGGEQYF
TGTGCCAGCAGTTACGGGACAGGGGGCGGCGAGCAGTACTTC
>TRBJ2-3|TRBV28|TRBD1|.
CASSLDRQGADTDTQYF
TGTGCCAGCAGTCTAGACAGACAGGGGGCTGACACAGATACGCAGTATTTT